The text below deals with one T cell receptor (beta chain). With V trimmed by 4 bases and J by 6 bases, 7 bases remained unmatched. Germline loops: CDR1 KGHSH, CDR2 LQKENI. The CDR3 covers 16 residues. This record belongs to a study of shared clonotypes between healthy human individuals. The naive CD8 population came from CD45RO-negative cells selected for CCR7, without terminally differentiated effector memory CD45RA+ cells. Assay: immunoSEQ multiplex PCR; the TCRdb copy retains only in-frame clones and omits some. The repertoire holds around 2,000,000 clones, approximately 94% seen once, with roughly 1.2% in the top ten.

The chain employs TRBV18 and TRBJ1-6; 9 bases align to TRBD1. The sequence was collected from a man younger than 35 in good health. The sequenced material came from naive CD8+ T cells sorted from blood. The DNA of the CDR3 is TGTGCCAGCTCACAAGGGGACAGGGTAGCTAATTCACCCCTCCACTTT. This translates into CASSQGDRVANSPLHF.